This T cell receptor beta chain is drawn from a study of chemoradiotherapy in HPV16-positive cancers. Across the whole study: Functional T-cell assays on a couple of HPV16-positive patients' cells defined candidate HPV-specific clones and common TCR motifs.

The table came from immunoSEQ multiplex PCR; TCRdb's copy has only in-frame clones and leaves some out. The table records roughly 2,400 clones, 89% of them present only once. Over chemoradiotherapy, repertoires were sampled more than once. Findings and caveats of the study: Non-HPV-specific T cells did not expand in tumors during treatment, whereas candidate HPV-specific clones and E7-related motifs did. HPV-specific T cells were functionally defined from only two HPV16-positive patients.

Comment on this clone: Its antigen remains unidentified.

The germline CDR1 and CDR2 sequences are SGHRS and YFSETQ. The CDR3 sequence is 15 residues long. Unmatched junction bases numbered 7, after V lost 7 bases and J lost 0 bases. The material was tumor tissue, obtained from a patient who underwent chemoradiotherapy. The TCR comes from a human donor with HPV-associated anogenital cancer. The chain is built from TRBV5-1 and TRBJ2-1; 7 bases are a match to TRBD1. The CDR3 protein is CASRDGTVSYNEQFF. CDR3 sequence (DNA): TGCGCCAGCCGCGACGGGACAGTCTCCTACAATGAGCAGTTCTTC.